These T cell receptor beta chains were read from a single sample in a study of post-analysis software for immune sequencing data. TCRdb re-called the PCR reads through MiXCR, storing one row per CDR3 protein. The table records fewer than 550,000 distinct CDR3 sequences, roughly 34% of them present only once. Sequencing used blood. The receptors derive from a girl younger than 18 with multiple sclerosis. CDR3s include the opening cysteine and the closing phenylalanine or tryptophan. The order of the fields is V gene, D gene, clone size, J gene, CDR3 length, CDR3 protein, CDR3 DNA. D genes are given only for firm matches. A clone size is listed for some rows: how often the clone was seen (once, few, many), or a class if it is expanded.

v_call: TRBV12-3/TRBV12-4
d_call: NA
clone_size: NA
j_call: TRBJ2-3
cdr3_length: 17
cdr3_aa: CASTRGPSPGRSDTQYF
cdr3_nt: TGTGCCAGCACCCGTGGCCCCTCTCCAGGGCGGTCAGATACGCAGTATTTT

v_call: TRBV28
d_call: NA
clone_size: NA
j_call: TRBJ2-1
cdr3_length: 13
cdr3_aa: CASSGPRSNEQFF
cdr3_nt: TGTGCCAGCAGTGGACCTCGATCGAATGAGCAGTTCTTC

v_call: TRBV3-1
d_call: TRBD2
clone_size: few
j_call: TRBJ2-1
cdr3_length: 15
cdr3_aa: CASRPASGGGYEQFF
cdr3_nt: TGTGCCAGCAGACCCGCTAGCGGGGGGGGCTATGAGCAGTTCTTC

v_call: TRBV14
d_call: NA
clone_size: NA
j_call: TRBJ2-1
cdr3_length: 17
cdr3_aa: CASSQDGSRQSTIEQFF
cdr3_nt: TGTGCCAGCAGCCAAGATGGGTCGAGACAATCGACTATTGAGCAGTTCTTC

v_call: TRBV20-1
d_call: NA
clone_size: NA
j_call: TRBJ1-6
cdr3_length: 15
cdr3_aa: CSATRDTVGGSPLHF
cdr3_nt: TGCAGTGCTACCCGGGACACTGTAGGCGGTTCACCCCTCCACTTT

v_call: TRBV5-5
d_call: NA
clone_size: few
j_call: TRBJ2-3
cdr3_length: 15
cdr3_aa: CASSLVQGSTDTQYF
cdr3_nt: TGTGCCAGCAGCTTGGTCCAGGGGAGCACAGATACGCAGTATTTT

v_call: TRBV7-2
d_call: NA
clone_size: few
j_call: TRBJ2-1
cdr3_length: 17
cdr3_aa: CASSSPSRGGLSNEQFF
cdr3_nt: TGTGCCAGCAGCTCCCCCAGCCGGGGCGGATTGTCCAATGAGCAGTTCTTC

v_call: TRBV20-1
d_call: NA
clone_size: NA
j_call: TRBJ1-2
cdr3_length: 12
cdr3_aa: CSASARGHGYTF
cdr3_nt: TGCAGTGCTAGTGCCCGGGGACATGGCTACACCTTC

v_call: TRBV20-1
d_call: TRBD2
clone_size: NA
j_call: TRBJ2-1
cdr3_length: 15
cdr3_aa: CSARDDGGGWNEQFF
cdr3_nt: TGCAGTGCTAGAGATGACGGGGGAGGGTGGAATGAGCAGTTCTTC

v_call: TRBV14
d_call: TRBD2
clone_size: NA
j_call: TRBJ2-3
cdr3_length: 18
cdr3_aa: CASSDRLAGGSNADTQYF
cdr3_nt: TGTGCCAGCAGCGATCGACTAGCGGGGGGGAGTAATGCAGATACGCAGTATTTT

v_call: TRBV13
d_call: TRBD1
clone_size: few
j_call: TRBJ2-6
cdr3_length: 16
cdr3_aa: CATRDRGRSGANVLTF
cdr3_nt: TGTGCCACCCGGGACAGGGGTCGCTCTGGGGCCAACGTCCTGACTTTC

v_call: TRBV6-7
d_call: TRBD1
clone_size: NA
j_call: TRBJ1-6
cdr3_length: 20
cdr3_aa: CASSYPLFDATGSSNSPLHF
cdr3_nt: TGTGCCAGCAGTTACCCTCTGTTTGACGCGACAGGGTCGAGTAATTCACCCCTCCACTTT

v_call: TRBV12-3/TRBV12-4
d_call: TRBD1
clone_size: NA
j_call: TRBJ2-5
cdr3_length: 15
cdr3_aa: CASRPTGTGGETQYF
cdr3_nt: TGTGCCAGCAGGCCAACCGGGACAGGGGGCGAGACCCAGTACTTC

v_call: TRBV2
d_call: NA
clone_size: NA
j_call: TRBJ2-3
cdr3_length: 18
cdr3_aa: CASRRIFGGAMGTDTQYF
cdr3_nt: TGTGCCAGCAGACGAATATTTGGAGGGGCGATGGGCACAGATACGCAGTATTTT

v_call: TRBV10-3
d_call: TRBD1
clone_size: many
j_call: TRBJ2-7
cdr3_length: 14
cdr3_aa: CAISGHRGSYEQYF
cdr3_nt: TGTGCCATCAGTGGTCACAGGGGTTCCTACGAGCAGTACTTC

v_call: TRBV3-1
d_call: TRBD2
clone_size: NA
j_call: TRBJ2-1
cdr3_length: 17
cdr3_aa: CASSPLLAGDQYNEQFF
cdr3_nt: TGTGCCAGCAGCCCCCTTCTAGCGGGGGACCAATACAATGAGCAGTTCTTC

v_call: TRBV10-3
d_call: NA
clone_size: NA
j_call: TRBJ2-7
cdr3_length: 14
cdr3_aa: CATSEPDNSYEQYF
cdr3_nt: TGTGCCACCAGTGAGCCCGACAACTCCTACGAGCAGTACTTC

v_call: TRBV20-1
d_call: NA
clone_size: NA
j_call: TRBJ2-7
cdr3_length: 13
cdr3_aa: CSARAELGYEQYF
cdr3_nt: TGCAGTGCTAGAGCAGAATTAGGGTACGAGCAGTACTTC

v_call: TRBV7-7
d_call: NA
clone_size: NA
j_call: TRBJ2-1
cdr3_length: 13
cdr3_aa: CASSSYVGNEQFF
cdr3_nt: TGTGCTAGCAGTTCCTATGTGGGCAATGAGCAGTTCTTC

v_call: TRBV20-1
d_call: NA
clone_size: NA
j_call: TRBJ2-3
cdr3_length: 12
cdr3_aa: CSARIGSDTQYF
cdr3_nt: TGCAGTGCTAGGATTGGGTCAGATACGCAGTATTTT

v_call: TRBV12-3/TRBV12-4
d_call: TRBD1
clone_size: few
j_call: TRBJ1-2
cdr3_length: 11
cdr3_aa: CASRRGRGYTF
cdr3_nt: TGTGCCAGCAGGAGGGGGCGAGGCTACACCTTC

v_call: TRBV10-3
d_call: NA
clone_size: NA
j_call: TRBJ2-7
cdr3_length: 16
cdr3_aa: CAISPGLTSSSYEQYF
cdr3_nt: TGTGCCATCAGTCCGGGACTCACTTCGAGCTCCTACGAGCAGTACTTC

v_call: TRBV20-1
d_call: TRBD1
clone_size: few
j_call: TRBJ1-5
cdr3_length: 15
cdr3_aa: CSAHTGTEVNQPQHF
cdr3_nt: TGCAGTGCTCATACCGGGACAGAGGTCAACCAGCCCCAGCATTTT

v_call: TRBV11-2
d_call: NA
clone_size: few
j_call: TRBJ1-1
cdr3_length: 15
cdr3_aa: CASSLGGLQNTEAFF
cdr3_nt: TGTGCCAGCAGCTTAGGGGGACTGCAGAACACTGAAGCTTTCTTT

v_call: TRBV6-1
d_call: NA
clone_size: NA
j_call: TRBJ1-1
cdr3_length: 14
cdr3_aa: CASSEVGSYTEAFF
cdr3_nt: TGTGCCAGCAGTGAAGTGGGCAGTTACACTGAAGCTTTCTTT

v_call: TRBV20-1
d_call: NA
clone_size: NA
j_call: TRBJ2-7
cdr3_length: 13
cdr3_aa: CSARDLGRDEQYF
cdr3_nt: TGCAGTGCTAGAGATCTAGGCAGGGACGAGCAGTACTTC

v_call: TRBV7-9
d_call: NA
clone_size: few
j_call: TRBJ2-5
cdr3_length: 13
cdr3_aa: CASSQQGIETQYF
cdr3_nt: TGTGCCAGCAGTCAACAGGGCATAGAGACCCAGTACTTC

v_call: TRBV28
d_call: NA
clone_size: NA
j_call: TRBJ2-2
cdr3_length: 13
cdr3_aa: CASRRRLAGELFF
cdr3_nt: TGTGCCAGCAGGCGAAGGTTGGCCGGGGAGCTGTTTTTT

v_call: TRBV5-8
d_call: TRBD1
clone_size: NA
j_call: TRBJ2-4
cdr3_length: 17
cdr3_aa: CASSLPDRGAVENIQYF
cdr3_nt: TGTGCCAGCAGCTTACCGGACAGGGGAGCAGTGGAAAACATTCAGTACTTC